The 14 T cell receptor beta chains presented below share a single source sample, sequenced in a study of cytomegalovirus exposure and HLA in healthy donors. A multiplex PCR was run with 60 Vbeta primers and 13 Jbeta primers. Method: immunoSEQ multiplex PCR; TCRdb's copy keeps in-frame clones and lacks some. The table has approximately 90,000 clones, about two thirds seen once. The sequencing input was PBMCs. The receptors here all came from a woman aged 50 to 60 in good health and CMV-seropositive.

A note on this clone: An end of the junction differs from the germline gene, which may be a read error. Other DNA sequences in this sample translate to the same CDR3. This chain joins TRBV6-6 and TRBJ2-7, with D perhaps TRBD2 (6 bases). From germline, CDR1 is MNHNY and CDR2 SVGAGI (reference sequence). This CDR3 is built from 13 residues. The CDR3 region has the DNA TGCGCCAGCAGTTCCACGGGGGCCTACGAGCAGTACTTC. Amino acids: CASSSTGAYEQYF.

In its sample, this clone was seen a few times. This chain's CDR3 is CASRDRGLSGANVLTF. The CDR3 coding sequence is TGTGCCAGCCGGGACAGGGGGCTTTCTGGGGCCAACGTCCTGACTTTC. The genes are TRBV19 and TRBJ2-6, with 12 bases fitting TRBD1. The CDR3 length is 16 residues. Germline assignment: CDR1 LNHDA and CDR2 SQIVND (reference sequence). Trimming removed 9 bases from V and 1 base from J; junction bases left unmatched: 4.

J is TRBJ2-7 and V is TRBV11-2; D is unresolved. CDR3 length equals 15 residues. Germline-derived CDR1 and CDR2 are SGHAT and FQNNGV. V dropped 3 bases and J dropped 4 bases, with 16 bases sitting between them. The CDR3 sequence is CASSFNSGQVYEQYF. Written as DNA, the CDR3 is TGTGCCAGCAGCTTTAACTCTGGGCAAGTATACGAGCAGTACTTC.

The CDR3 spells CSVGLGETQYF. The CDR3, as DNA: TGCAGCGTTGGACTGGGAGAGACCCAGTACTTC. The J gene is TRBJ2-5, the V gene TRBV29-1; D not certain. CDR3 length: 11 residues. The germline CDR1 and CDR2 sequences are SQVTM and ANQGSEA. Between the trimmed V and J ends, which lost 4 bases and 4 bases, there was a span of 7 bases. The complete variable domain, with remaining parts taken from reference TRBV29-1 and TRBJ2-5, reads SAVISQKPSRDICQRGTSLTIQCQVDSQVTMMFWYRQQPGQSLTLIATANQGSEATYESGFVIDKFPISRPNLTFSTLTVSNMSPEDSSIYLCSVGLGETQYFGPGTRLLVL.

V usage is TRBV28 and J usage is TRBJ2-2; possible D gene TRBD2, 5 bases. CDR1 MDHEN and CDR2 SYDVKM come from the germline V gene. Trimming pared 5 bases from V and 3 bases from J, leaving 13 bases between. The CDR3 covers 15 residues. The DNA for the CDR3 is TGTGCCAGCAGTGGTCTCAACGGGGACACCGGGGAGCTGTTTTTT. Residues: CASSGLNGDTGELFF.

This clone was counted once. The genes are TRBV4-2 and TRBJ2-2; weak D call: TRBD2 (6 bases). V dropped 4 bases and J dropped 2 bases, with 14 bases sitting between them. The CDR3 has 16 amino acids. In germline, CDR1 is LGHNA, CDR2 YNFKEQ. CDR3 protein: CASSPLGSGNTGELFF. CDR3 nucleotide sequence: TGTGCCAGCAGCCCTCTCGGGAGCGGTAACACCGGGGAGCTGTTTTTT.

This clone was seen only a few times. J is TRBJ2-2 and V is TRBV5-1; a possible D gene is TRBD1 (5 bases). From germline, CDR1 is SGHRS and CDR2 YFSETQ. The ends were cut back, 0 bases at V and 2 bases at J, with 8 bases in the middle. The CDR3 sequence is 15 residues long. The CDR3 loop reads CASSLARANTGELFF. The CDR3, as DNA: TGCGCCAGCAGCTTGGCCAGGGCCAACACCGGGGAGCTGTTTTTT.

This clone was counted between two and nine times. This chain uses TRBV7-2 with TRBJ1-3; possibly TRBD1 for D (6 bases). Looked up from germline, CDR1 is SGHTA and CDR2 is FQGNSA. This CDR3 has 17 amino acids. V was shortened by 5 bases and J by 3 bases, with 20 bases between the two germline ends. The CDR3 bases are TGTGCCAGCAGCCAGACCGGGACAATATCTGGTGGAAACACCATATATTTT. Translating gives CASSQTGTISGGNTIYF. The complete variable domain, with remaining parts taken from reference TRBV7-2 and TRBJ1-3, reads GAGVSQSPSNKVTEKGKDVELRCDPISGHTALYWYRQSLGQGLEFLIYFQGNSAPDKSGLPSDRFSAERTGGSVSTLTIQRTQQEDSAVYLCASSQTGTISGGNTIYFGEGSWLTVV.

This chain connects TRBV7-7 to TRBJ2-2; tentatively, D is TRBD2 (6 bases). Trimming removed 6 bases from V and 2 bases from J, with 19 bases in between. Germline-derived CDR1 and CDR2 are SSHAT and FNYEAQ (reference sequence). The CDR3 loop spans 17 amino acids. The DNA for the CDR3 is TGTGCCAGCAGTCGGGACTTACAAAATCTCAACACCGGGGAGCTGTTTTTT. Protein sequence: CASSRDLQNLNTGELFF.

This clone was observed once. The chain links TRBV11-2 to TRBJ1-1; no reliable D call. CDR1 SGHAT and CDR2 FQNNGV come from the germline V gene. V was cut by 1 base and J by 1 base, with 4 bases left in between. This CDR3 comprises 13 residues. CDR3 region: CASSLGGNTEAFF. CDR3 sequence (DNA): TGTGCCAGCAGCTTAGGCGGGAACACTGAAGCTTTCTTT.

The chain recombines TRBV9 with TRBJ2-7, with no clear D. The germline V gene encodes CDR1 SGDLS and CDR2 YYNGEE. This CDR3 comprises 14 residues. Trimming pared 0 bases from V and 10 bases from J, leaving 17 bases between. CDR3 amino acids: CASSVDLRTTRQYF. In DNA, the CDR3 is TGTGCCAGCAGCGTAGATCTCAGAACTACGAGACAGTACTTC.

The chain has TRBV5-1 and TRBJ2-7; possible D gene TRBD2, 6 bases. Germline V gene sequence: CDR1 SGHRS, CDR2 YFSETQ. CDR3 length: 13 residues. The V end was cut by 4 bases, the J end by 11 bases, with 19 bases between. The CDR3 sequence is CASSPLWAGREYF. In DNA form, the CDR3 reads TGCGCCAGCAGCCCCTTGTGGGCGGGGCGGGAGTACTTC.

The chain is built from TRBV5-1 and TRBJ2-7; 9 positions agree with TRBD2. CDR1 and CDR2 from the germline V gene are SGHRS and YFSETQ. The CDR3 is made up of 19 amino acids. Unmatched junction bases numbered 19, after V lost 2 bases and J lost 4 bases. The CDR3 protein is CASSLHPSGRTISRYEQYF. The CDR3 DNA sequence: TGCGCCAGCAGCTTACACCCCAGCGGGAGGACGATCTCCCGATACGAGCAGTACTTC.

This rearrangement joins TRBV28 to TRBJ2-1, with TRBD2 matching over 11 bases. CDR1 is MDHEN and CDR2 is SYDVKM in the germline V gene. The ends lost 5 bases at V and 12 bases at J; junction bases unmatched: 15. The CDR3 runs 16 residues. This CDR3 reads CASSELAGEKVVRQFF. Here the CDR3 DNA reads TGTGCCAGCAGTGAACTAGCGGGAGAGAAGGTGGTTCGGCAGTTCTTC.